This passage covers 13 T cell receptor beta chains from one sample sequenced in a study of blood T cell repertoires in COVID-19. Using immunoSEQ multiplex PCR, the repertoire was profiled, and TCRdb retains in-frame clones only, with some absent. The repertoire consists of approximately 160,000 clones, with around 74% occurring once and the leading ten covering roughly 2.8%. Material: peripheral blood. The source is an older man with acute or convalescent COVID-19.

For the CDR3, the DNA is TGTGCCAGCAGTCTCAGCGGGGGGCCCTACAATGAGCAGTTCTTC. This gives the protein CASSLSGGPYNEQFF. The chain is built from TRBV6-5 and TRBJ2-1; 9 bases are a match to TRBD2. V was pared by 5 bases and J by 2 bases, with 4 bases of the junction left unmatched. CDR1 MNHEY and CDR2 SVGAGI come from the germline V gene. This CDR3 region has 15 residues.

This clone came up a few times. The genes are TRBV27 and TRBJ2-7; possibly TRBD2 for D (6 bases). Germline V lookup: CDR1 MNHEY, CDR2 SMNVEV (reference sequence). V dropped 6 bases and J dropped 3 bases, with 15 bases sitting between them. This CDR3 has 14 residues. DNA for the CDR3: TGTGCCAGCAGCCTCTTAGCGGACGGCTACGAGCAGTACTTC. It yields the protein CASSLLADGYEQYF.

The J gene is TRBJ1-1, the V gene TRBV5-1, with D unresolved. Per the germline V gene, CDR1 is SGHRS and CDR2 is YFSETQ. The CDR3 covers 14 residues. Trimming cost V 1 base and J 0 bases, with 7 bases left between them. The CDR3 DNA reads TGCGCCAGCAGCTTGCAGAAAATGAACACTGAAGCTTTCTTT. Its protein is CASSLQKMNTEAFF.

The chain joins TRBV7-8 to TRBJ2-3, with 8 bases fitting TRBD1. Germline CDR1 reads SGHVS; CDR2 reads FQNEAQ. V was clipped by 1 base and J by 7 bases; unmatched bases: 7. CDR3 length equals 15 residues. CDR3 region: CASSLVETGEHTQYF. The CDR3 DNA reads TGTGCCAGCAGCTTAGTCGAGACAGGGGAACATACGCAGTATTTT.

The chain uses TRBV11-3 and TRBJ1-1; no definite D call. The CDR3 covers 12 residues. Germline assignment: CDR1 SGHNT and CDR2 YENEEA. Trimming removed 6 bases at V and 8 bases at J, with 13 bases between. CDR3 in DNA: TGTGCCAGCAGTAAAAATAGCCGGGAAGCTTTCTTT. Translation: CASSKNSREAFF.

The chain carries TRBV7-3 and TRBJ2-5, with 8 bases aligning to TRBD1. Germline CDR1 and CDR2: SGHTA and FQGTGA. V trimming: 2 bases; J trimming: 4 bases; junction bases outside the gene matches: 0. The CDR3 sequence is 13 residues long. CDR3 bases: TGTGCCAGCAGCTTAGGGACAGGAGAGACCCAGTACTTC. Translating it yields CASSLGTGETQYF.

V gene TRBV19 combines with J gene TRBJ1-1; 9 bases match TRBD1. Germline trimming cut 7 bases from V and 9 bases from J; bases unmatched to any gene: 9. CDR1 is LNHDA, CDR2 SQIVND, per germline (reference sequence). CDR3 length equals 13 residues. The DNA of the CDR3 is TGTGCCAGTACCGCGGGACAGGGAGGTCAAGCTTTCTTT. It codes for CASTAGQGGQAFF.

The CDR3 loop reads CASSYSWGLDTGELFF. DNA for the CDR3: TGTGCCAGCAGTTACTCGTGGGGGCTCGACACCGGGGAGCTGTTTTTT. This chain joins TRBV6-2 or TRBV6-3 and TRBJ2-2; maybe TRBD1 (6 bases). Germline V gives CDR1 MNHEY, CDR2 SVGEGT. The CDR3 contains 16 residues. V lost 0 bases and J 3 bases, leaving 11 bases between the germline ends.

The rearrangement joins TRBV21-1 to TRBJ1-5. TRBV21-1 represents a pseudogene. The CDR3 extends over 14 amino acids. Here the CDR3 DNA reads TGTGCCAGCTTCCAAACTCGCGGCAATCAGCCCCAGCATTTT. Translating it yields CASFQTRGNQPQHF.

The chain joins TRBV18 to TRBJ1-1, with 7 bases lining up with TRBD1. The CDR3 sequence is 13 residues long. Germline CDR1 and CDR2: KGHSH and LQKENI. Trimming took 3 bases from V and 6 from J; bases not matched to a gene: 4. The CDR3 is CASSPLGTAEAFF. In nucleotides, the CDR3 is TGTGCCAGCTCACCCCTCGGGACAGCTGAAGCTTTCTTT.

The CDR3 protein is CASRHDRGLSYEQYF. The CDR3 coding sequence is TGTGCCAGCAGGCACGACAGGGGGCTGTCCTACGAGCAGTACTTC. The V call is TRBV14, the J call TRBJ2-7; TRBD1 agrees at 10 bases. This CDR3 spans 15 amino acids. V was pared by 6 bases and J by 1 base, with 6 bases of the junction left unmatched. Germline CDR1 and CDR2: SGHDN and FVKESK.

V and J are TRBV6-2 or TRBV6-3 and TRBJ1-4, with 7 bases lining up with TRBD1. The CDR3 covers 17 residues. In germline, CDR1 is MNHEY, CDR2 SVGEGT. Trimming removed 2 bases from V and 2 bases from J; junction bases left unmatched: 8. This CDR3 reads CASSYARGQRTNEKLFF. CDR3 sequence (DNA): TGTGCCAGCAGTTACGCTCGGGGACAGCGGACTAATGAAAAACTGTTTTTT.

This chain joins TRBV11-3 and TRBJ2-7; 9 positions agree with TRBD1. In germline, CDR1 is SGHNT, CDR2 YENEEA. There are 15 residues in the CDR3. J gave up 4 bases and V 5 bases, and 9 bases lay outside the gene matches. The CDR3 here is CASSETTGTGYEQYF. Here the CDR3 DNA reads TGTGCCAGCAGCGAAACCACCGGGACAGGGTACGAGCAGTACTTC.